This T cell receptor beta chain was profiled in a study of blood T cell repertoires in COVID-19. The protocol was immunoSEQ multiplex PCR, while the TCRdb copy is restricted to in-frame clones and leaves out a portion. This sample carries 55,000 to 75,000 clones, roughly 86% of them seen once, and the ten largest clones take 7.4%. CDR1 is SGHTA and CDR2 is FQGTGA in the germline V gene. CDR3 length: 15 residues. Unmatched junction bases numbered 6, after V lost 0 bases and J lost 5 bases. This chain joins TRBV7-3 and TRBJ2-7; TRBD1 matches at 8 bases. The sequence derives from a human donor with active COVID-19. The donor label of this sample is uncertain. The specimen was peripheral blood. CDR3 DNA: TGTGCCAGCAGCTTAACGTCGGCAGGGGGCGACGAGCAGTACTTC. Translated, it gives CASSLTSAGGDEQYF.